The 17 T cell receptor beta chains listed next were all sequenced from one sample in a study of T cell changes during pregnancy in multiple sclerosis. The method was immunoSEQ multiplex PCR; TCRdb's version includes in-frame clones alone and lacks a portion of them. The data hold roughly 69,000 clones, with 90% to 95% observed a single time. The sequenced sample was CD4+ T cells from peripheral blood mononuclear cells, obtained in the third trimester of pregnancy. The receptors here all came from a female donor in good health, enrolled as a control in a pregnancy study.

The V gene is TRBV18, the J gene TRBJ1-2; the match to TRBD1 covers 7 bases. This CDR3 contains 13 residues. Trimming at V came to 4 bases and at J to 3 bases, leaving 2 bases not matched to a gene. Germline V gene data show CDR1 as KGHSH and CDR2 as LQKENI. In DNA, the CDR3 is TGTGCCAGCTCACAGGGGACAGACTATGGCTACACCTTC. Its translation: CASSQGTDYGYTF.

The gene calls are TRBV7-9 and TRBJ1-6; D is uncertain. With 1 base removed from V and 7 bases from J, the gap between germline ends came to 8 bases. The CDR3 sequence is 14 residues long. Germline V gene lookup returns CDR1 SEHNR and CDR2 FQNEAQ (reference sequence). In DNA, the CDR3 is TGTGCCAGCAGCTTAGGGGGAGTGAATTCACCCCTCCACTTT. Its translation is CASSLGGVNSPLHF.

The chain employs TRBV18 and TRBJ1-5, with D possibly TRBD1 on 5 matching bases. Germline CDR1 and CDR2: KGHSH and LQKENI. This CDR3 comprises 13 residues. The V gene lost 5 bases and the J gene lost 2 bases, with 7 bases spanning the gap. DNA for the CDR3: TGTGCCAGCTCAACAGGCGGCAATCAGCCCCAGCATTTT. Amino acid sequence: CASSTGGNQPQHF.

The CDR3: CASSFDRATNSPLHF. As DNA, the CDR3 is TGCGCCAGCAGCTTCGACAGGGCAACTAATTCACCCCTCCACTTT. J is TRBJ1-6 and V is TRBV5-1; 7 bases align to TRBD1. The CDR3 is 15 residues long. The germline V gene encodes CDR1 SGHRS and CDR2 YFSETQ. Losses at the gene ends were 2 bases for V and 6 bases for J; bases not matched to a gene: 5.

The chain has TRBV6-1 and TRBJ1-2; 11 positions match TRBD1. Germline CDR1 reads MNHNS; CDR2 reads SASEGT. The CDR3 has 14 amino acids. V lost 7 bases, J lost 12 bases, and 13 bases stayed unmatched. CDR3 in DNA: TGTGCCAGCACTAAATCTGGGGACAGGGGGAGACACACCTTC. Its protein product is CASTKSGDRGRHTF.

This clone was seen only a few times. This chain connects TRBV6-6 to TRBJ1-1, with D perhaps matching TRBD1 (6 bases). The V end was cut by 6 bases, the J end by 1 base, with 9 bases between. This CDR3 contains 13 residues. Germline V gene sequence: CDR1 MNHNY, CDR2 SVGAGI (reference sequence). CDR3 sequence: CASRGGKNTEAFF. The CDR3 nucleotides are TGTGCCAGCAGAGGGGGTAAGAACACTGAAGCTTTCTTT.

This chain uses TRBV28 with TRBJ1-1; TRBD1 is a possible D gene (6 bases). The germline V gene has CDR1 MDHEN and CDR2 SYDVKM. The CDR3 spans 13 residues. V dropped 5 bases and J dropped 10 bases, with 17 bases sitting between them. This CDR3 is CASSLSTGLGAFF. Written as DNA, the CDR3 is TGTGCCAGCAGTCTTAGCACAGGGCTGGGAGCTTTCTTT.

The chain combines TRBV7-2 with TRBJ1-2; 10 bases align to TRBD1. The CDR3 consists of 16 residues. V lost 3 bases to trimming and J lost 4 bases; unmatched junction nucleotides: 8. Germline CDR1 reads SGHTA; CDR2 reads FQGNSA. CDR3 loop: CASSFSGQGTPYGYTF. Written as DNA, the CDR3 is TGTGCCAGCAGCTTCTCGGGACAGGGGACCCCCTATGGCTACACCTTC. The full variable domain, with the rest looked up from reference TRBV7-2 and TRBJ1-2, is GAGVSQSPSNKVTEKGKDVELRCDPISGHTALYWYRQSLGQGLEFLIYFQGNSAPDKSGLPSDRFSAERTGGSVSTLTIQRTQQEDSAVYLCASSFSGQGTPYGYTFGSGTRLTVV.

The V and J genes are TRBV19 and TRBJ1-1; TRBD1 might be the D (6 bases). This CDR3 comprises 16 residues. CDR1 and CDR2 from the germline V gene are LNHDA and SQIVND (reference sequence). V was clipped by 6 bases and J by 0 bases, with 17 bases between them. CDR3 sequence (DNA): TGTGCCAGTAGACAGGGAATGGGGACCCTGAACACTGAAGCTTTCTTT. It translates to CASRQGMGTLNTEAFF.

The chain links TRBV18 to TRBJ2-5; 10 nucleotides align to TRBD2. V gave up 8 bases and J gave up 2 bases; unmatched junction bases: 11. The CDR3 is 16 residues long. The germline CDR1 and CDR2 sequences are KGHSH and LQKENI. The CDR3 sequence is CASAPGLAIHQETQYF. The CDR3 DNA is TGTGCCAGCGCGCCGGGACTAGCGATACATCAAGAGACCCAGTACTTC.

The V and J genes are TRBV7-9 and TRBJ2-5, with 8 bases fitting TRBD2. V dropped 5 bases and J dropped 8; count of bases not matched to a gene: 4. From germline, CDR1 is SEHNR and CDR2 FQNEAQ (reference sequence). The CDR3 is 12 residues long. The CDR3 DNA reads as TGTGCCAGCAGCCAGAGCGGGGGAACCCAGTACTTC. Protein: CASSQSGGTQYF. The full variable domain, its missing parts supplied by reference TRBV7-9 and TRBJ2-5, is DTGVSQNPRHKITKRGQNVTFRCDPISEHNRLYWYRQTLGQGPEFLTYFQNEAQLEKSRLLSDRFSAERPKGSFSTLEIQRTEQGDSAMYLCASSQSGGTQYFGPGTRLLVL.

CDR3 sequence reads: CASSLDGAYEQYF. In nucleotides, the CDR3 is TGTGCCAGCAGCTTGGACGGGGCCTACGAGCAGTACTTC. J is TRBJ2-7 and V is TRBV5-4; a weak D match, TRBD2 (5 bases). The V gene's germline CDR1 is SGHNT and CDR2 YYREEE (reference sequence). Trimming removed 0 bases at V and 2 bases at J, with 6 bases between. There are 13 residues in the CDR3.

The chain is built from TRBV7-6 and TRBJ2-2; 7 nucleotides match TRBD2. V lost 5 bases, J lost 2 bases, and 5 bases stayed unmatched. The CDR3 extends over 15 amino acids. CDR1 SGHVS and CDR2 FNYEAQ come from the germline V gene. The CDR3 is CASSQTSANTGELFF. The CDR3, as DNA: TGTGCCAGCAGCCAAACTAGCGCCAACACCGGGGAGCTGTTTTTT.

V and J are TRBV5-4 and TRBJ2-1; tentative D call: TRBD2 (7 bases). CDR1 is SGHNT, CDR2 YYREEE, per germline (reference sequence). The V and J ends lost 5 bases and 0 bases respectively, with 12 bases between them. The CDR3 consists of 15 residues. CDR3 coding DNA: TGTGCCAGCAGGGAGGGGGGGATCTCCTACAATGAGCAGTTCTTC. As protein: CASREGGISYNEQFF.

The rearrangement joins TRBV7-2 to TRBJ1-5, with unresolved D. Trimming pared 7 bases from V and 2 bases from J, leaving 9 bases between. The CDR3 has 13 residues. Germline loops: CDR1 SGHTA, CDR2 FQGNSA. For the CDR3, the DNA is TGTGCCAGCACGGGGAATGGCAATCAGCCCCAGCATTTT. This gives the protein CASTGNGNQPQHF.

The chain couples TRBV10-3 to TRBJ2-1, with 8 bases fitting TRBD1. V shed 3 bases, J shed 7 bases, and the junction held 5 bases outside the gene matches. Germline-derived CDR1 and CDR2 are ENHRY and SYGVKD. CDR3 length equals 14 residues. The CDR3 loop reads CAISDRGLENEQFF. Here the CDR3 DNA reads TGTGCCATCAGTGACAGGGGGCTTGAGAATGAGCAGTTCTTC.

The rearrangement joins TRBV11-3 to TRBJ1-2, with 7 bases lining up with TRBD1. The CDR3 has 14 amino acids. In germline, CDR1 is SGHNT, CDR2 YENEEA. V dropped 5 bases and J dropped 4; count of bases not matched to a gene: 7. The CDR3 is CASSLLGQSYGYTF. The CDR3 DNA reads TGTGCCAGCAGCCTCTTGGGACAGTCCTATGGCTACACCTTC.